This T cell receptor (beta chain) was identified during a study of control samples from healthy donors and cancer patients. Clones were sequenced by immunoSEQ multiplex PCR, and TCRdb holds only the in-frame ones, with some missing. This table has 150,000 to 200,000 clones, about 87% appearing once. The germline V and J ends were trimmed by 5 bases and 0 bases, with 11 bases remaining between them. CDR3 length equals 15 residues. In germline, CDR1 is SGHNT, CDR2 YYREEE (reference sequence). Sequencing input: blood. The receptor was derived from a young man in good health. The chain employs TRBV5-4 and TRBJ1-4; unclear D gene. CDR3 amino acids: CASSLTRATNEKLFF. The CDR3 DNA reads as TGTGCCAGCAGTCTGACACGAGCAACTAATGAAAAACTGTTTTTT.